The 9 T cell receptor beta chains below were found in one sample sequenced in a study of T cells expressing NK-cell markers. TCRdb re-called the 5' RACE reads and gives one entry per CDR3 protein, without DNA. The sample yields about 260,000 distinct CDR3 sequences, of which the top ten take up about 0.39%. The sequencing input was blood T cells: a sorted CD56 or NKG2C T cell subset, CD4+ or CD8+ T cells, or bulk PBMC T cells (not recorded which). The receptors derive from a man aged 18 to 35 in good health.

The J gene is TRBJ2-1, the V gene TRBV18; lacking DNA, the TRBD2 call made by TCRdb goes unchecked. Per germline, CDR1 KGHSH and CDR2 LQKENI. The CDR3 runs to 17 residues. CDR3 loop: CASYRTGPKISYNEQFF.

The chain recombines TRBV15 with TRBJ2-1; TCRdb lists TRBD1, though no DNA is available to test this call. In germline, CDR1 is LNHNV, CDR2 YYDKDF (reference sequence). CDR3 length: 16 amino acids. The CDR3 spells CATSRDQRNRDNEQFF. Supplemented by reference TRBV15 and TRBJ2-1, the full variable domain reads DAMVIQNPRYQVTQFGKPVTLSCSQTLNHNVMYWYQQKSSQAPKLLFHYYDKDFNNEADTPDNFQSRRPNTSFCFLDIRSPGLGDTAMYLCATSRDQRNRDNEQFFGPGTRLTVL.

The J gene is TRBJ2-5, the V gene TRBV20-1; without DNA, the TCRdb call of TRBD1 cannot be checked. CDR1 is DFQATT, CDR2 SNEGSKA, per germline (reference sequence). The CDR3 runs 16 residues. CDR3 region: CSARAGPGMRQETQYF.

The rearrangement uses TRBV5-1 and TRBJ1-1. In germline, CDR1 is SGHRS, CDR2 YFSETQ. The CDR3 spans 14 residues. The CDR3 is CASSRLVKATEAFF.

This chain joins TRBV20-1 and TRBJ2-1; the D gene TCRdb calls, TRBD2, cannot be checked with no DNA. The germline CDR1 and CDR2 sequences are DFQATT and SNEGSKA (reference sequence). The CDR3 loop spans 15 amino acids. CDR3 sequence: CSASGTSGPYNEQFF.

The genes are TRBV5-5 and TRBJ2-3. Germline CDR1 and CDR2: SGHKS and YYEKEE (reference sequence). The CDR3 contains 12 residues. Here the CDR3 reads CASSWDRRTQYF.

The rearrangement joins TRBV20-1 to TRBJ2-5; the TCRdb call, TRBD2, lacks DNA for checking. This CDR3 spans 15 amino acids. Germline V gives CDR1 DFQATT, CDR2 SNEGSKA (reference sequence). The CDR3 spells CSARDPTSGAETQYF.

The chain links TRBV12-3 or TRBV12-4 to TRBJ2-3; the TCRdb D gene call, TRBD2, has no DNA to confirm it. CDR3 length: 15 amino acids. CDR3 region: CASSPGLVLTDTQYF.

CDR3 loop: CASTDWEAVNTGELFF. This chain connects TRBV6-2 or TRBV6-3 to TRBJ2-2; absent DNA, TCRdb's TRBD2 call cannot be checked. The length of the CDR3 is 16 residues. The germline CDR1 and CDR2 sequences are MNHEY and SVGEGT.